These 24 T cell receptor beta chains originate from one sample sequenced in a study of shared clonotypes between healthy human individuals. Assay used: immunoSEQ multiplex PCR; TCRdb lists only in-frame clones, some missing. Of approximately 1.9 million clones in the sample, around 95% were seen once. CD45RO-negative cells were positively selected for CCR7, leaving out terminally differentiated effector memory CD45RA+ cells. Source material: naive CD8+ T cells from PBMCs. These receptors originate from a man in his late teens or twenties in good health. Some clones in this sample may be carry-over from other donors' samples.

The chain links TRBV7-9 to TRBJ1-3, with a possible D match to TRBD1 (6 bases). CDR3 size: 14 residues. Germline CDR1 reads SEHNR; CDR2 reads FQNEAQ (reference sequence). Trimming stripped 4 bases from V and 2 bases from J, with 9 bases between. The CDR3 reads CASSSQGTGNTIYF. CDR3 nucleotides: TGTGCCAGCAGCTCACAGGGTACTGGAAACACCATATATTTT.

This rearrangement joins TRBV27 to TRBJ2-7; D not certain. The CDR3 totals 16 residues. Germline V CDR1 and CDR2: MNHEY, SMNVEV (reference sequence). V was clipped by 0 bases and J by 0 bases, with 12 bases between them. The CDR3 region has the DNA TGTGCCAGCAGTTTATCAGGCAGTTGGGGCTCCTACGAGCAGTACTTC. This translates into CASSLSGSWGSYEQYF.

This chain uses TRBV2 with TRBJ2-7; 16 bases map to TRBD2. Unmatched junction bases numbered 8, after V lost 10 bases and J lost 2 bases. Germline V gene data show CDR1 as SNHLY and CDR2 as FYNNEI. The CDR3 is 16 residues long. CDR3 loop: CATQGTSGRAPYEQYF. The CDR3 nucleotides are TGTGCCACCCAAGGGACTAGCGGGAGGGCCCCCTACGAGCAGTACTTC. Looking up the rest from reference TRBV2 and TRBJ2-7 gives the full variable domain: EPEVTQTPSHQVTQMGQEVILRCVPISNHLYFYWYRQILGQKVEFLVSFYNNEISEKSEIFDDQFSVERPDGSNFTLKIRSTKLEDSAMYFCATQGTSGRAPYEQYFGPGTRLTVT.

This clone was seen just once. The chain carries TRBV27 and TRBJ2-3; weak D call: TRBD2 (6 bases). Trimming pared 5 bases from V and 6 bases from J, leaving 21 bases between. CDR1 is MNHEY and CDR2 is SMNVEV in the germline V gene (reference sequence). This CDR3 is built from 16 residues. CDR3 sequence: CASSPGLPFRPDTQYF. For the CDR3, the DNA is TGTGCCAGCAGTCCCGGACTACCATTTAGGCCTGATACGCAGTATTTT.

This rearrangement joins TRBV7-9 to TRBJ2-6; D may correspond to TRBD1 or TRBD2 (5 bases each). The CDR3 loop spans 17 amino acids. Per the germline V gene, CDR1 is SEHNR and CDR2 is FQNEAQ (reference sequence). Trimming pared 5 bases from V and 0 bases from J, leaving 14 bases between. The CDR3 loop reads CASSHPGRSSGANVLTF. CDR3 bases: TGTGCCAGCAGCCATCCGGGACGAAGCTCTGGGGCCAACGTCCTGACTTTC.

V and J are TRBV4-1 and TRBJ2-7; unclear D gene. Germline V gene data show CDR1 as MGHRA and CDR2 as YSYEKL. This CDR3 has 13 amino acids. Between the trimmed V and J ends, which lost 4 bases and 1 base, there was a span of 8 bases. The CDR3 here is CASSLSRSYEQYF. In nucleotides, the CDR3 is TGCGCCAGCAGCCTCTCCAGATCCTACGAGCAGTACTTC.

The chain links TRBV19 to TRBJ2-2, with TRBD1 matching 7 bases. Germline V CDR1 and CDR2: LNHDA, SQIVND (reference sequence). After removal of 1 base from V and 6 bases from J, the junction contained 5 bases not matched to a gene. This CDR3 has 15 amino acids. The DNA for the CDR3 is TGTGCCAGTAGTATAGTGGCCCAGGGGGCCGGGGAGCTGTTTTTT. Its protein product is CASSIVAQGAGELFF.

The chain joins TRBV6-5 to TRBJ1-4, with 12 bases aligning to TRBD1. The junction had 3 bases not matched to a gene; V was cut back by 8 bases and J by 8 bases. The CDR3 length is 13 residues. CDR1 is MNHEY and CDR2 is SVGAGI in the germline V gene. The CDR3 protein is CASGTGGGEKLFF. DNA for the CDR3: TGTGCCAGCGGGACAGGGGGCGGCGAAAAACTGTTTTTT.

Concerning this clone itself: The same CDR3 is also encoded by other DNA sequences in this sample. The CDR3 DNA is TGTGCCAGCACTCCTGGAAACACCATATATTTT. Translating it yields CASTPGNTIYF. The J gene is TRBJ1-3, the V gene TRBV28; D is unclear. The germline V gene has CDR1 MDHEN and CDR2 SYDVKM. The CDR3 totals 11 residues. Trimming stripped 7 bases from V and 2 bases from J, with 3 bases between.

CDR3: CASSSYRQGDQPQHF. The DNA for the CDR3 is TGTGCCAGCAGTTCCTACAGACAGGGGGATCAGCCCCAGCATTTT. This rearrangement joins TRBV27 to TRBJ1-5, with 9 bases matching TRBD1. This CDR3 has 15 residues. The germline V gene encodes CDR1 MNHEY and CDR2 SMNVEV (reference sequence). Unmatched junction bases numbered 6, after V lost 4 bases and J lost 5 bases.

The rearrangement links TRBV10-2 to TRBJ2-3; weak D call: TRBD1 (5 bases). With 11 bases removed from V and 2 bases from J, the gap between germline ends came to 11 bases. This CDR3 contains 12 residues. From germline, CDR1 is WSHSY and CDR2 SAAADI. CDR3 coding DNA: TGCGCCGCAACAGGTCTCACAGATACGCAGTATTTT. This translates into CAATGLTDTQYF.

The chain joins TRBV19 to TRBJ2-2, with a possible D match to TRBD2 (6 bases). This CDR3 is 15 amino acids long. V was cut by 10 bases and J by 0 bases, with 15 bases left in between. The germline CDR1 and CDR2 sequences are LNHDA and SQIVND (reference sequence). The CDR3 coding sequence is TGTGCCATCAGAACCGGGACTTCGAACACCGGGGAGCTGTTTTTT. Translated: CAIRTGTSNTGELFF.

The chain is built from TRBV11-2 and TRBJ1-2; 7 positions agree with TRBD1. This CDR3 spans 14 amino acids. V dropped 1 base and J dropped 3; count of bases not matched to a gene: 2. Per the germline V gene, CDR1 is SGHAT and CDR2 is FQNNGV. CDR3 nucleotide sequence: TGTGCCAGCAGCTTAGTTACAGGGGACTATGGCTACACCTTC. This encodes CASSLVTGDYGYTF.

The rearrangement links TRBV7-8 to TRBJ1-5; D may be TRBD1 (6 bases). This CDR3 has 17 residues. Deletions cut 0 bases from V and 12 bases from J, with 24 bases between. CDR1 SGHVS and CDR2 FQNEAQ come from the germline V gene. CDR3 in DNA: TGTGCCAGCAGCTTAGCGACTGAGGGCCCCCGGGGACAAGACCAGCATTTT. Protein product: CASSLATEGPRGQDQHF.

The V gene is TRBV28, the J gene TRBJ2-1, with TRBD2 identical over 13 bases. The V and J ends lost 2 bases and 2 bases, in that order; junction bases with no gene match: 0. CDR1 and CDR2 (germline): MDHEN, SYDVKM. There are 16 residues in the CDR3. CDR3 amino acids: CASSLGTSGTYNEQFF. The CDR3 DNA sequence: TGTGCCAGCAGTTTAGGGACTAGCGGGACCTACAATGAGCAGTTCTTC.

This clone was found once. The J gene is TRBJ1-1, the V gene TRBV19; D may be TRBD1 (6 bases). With 5 bases removed from V and 4 bases from J, the gap between germline ends came to 8 bases. This CDR3 contains 12 residues. The V gene's germline CDR1 is LNHDA and CDR2 SQIVND (reference sequence). Here the CDR3 reads CASSWGATEAFF. As DNA, the CDR3 is TGTGCCAGTAGTTGGGGGGCCACTGAAGCTTTCTTT.

The chain recombines TRBV27 with TRBJ1-3, with D perhaps TRBD1 (6 bases). Germline CDR1 MNHEY, CDR2 SMNVEV (reference sequence). The germline V and J ends were trimmed by 1 base and 2 bases, with 18 bases remaining between them. This CDR3 comprises 18 residues. The CDR3 DNA follows: TGTGCCAGCAGTTTATGGTCTGGGGGCAGTTACGCTGGAAACACCATATATTTT. It is translated as CASSLWSGGSYAGNTIYF.

The CDR3 is CASSAWDTLPGQETQYF. For the CDR3, the DNA is TGTGCCAGCAGTGCCTGGGACACCCTACCCGGGCAAGAGACCCAGTACTTC. The V call is TRBV6-1, the J call TRBJ2-5, with D perhaps matching TRBD1 (6 bases). This CDR3 has 17 amino acids. The germline V gene has CDR1 MNHNS and CDR2 SASEGT. Trimming shortened V by 4 bases and J by 2 bases, and 20 bases separated the two germline ends.

J is TRBJ2-7 and V is TRBV28; 13 bases agree with TRBD2. The germline V gene has CDR1 MDHEN and CDR2 SYDVKM. Trimming removed 2 bases from V and 0 bases from J; junction bases left unmatched: 10. The CDR3 totals 19 residues. The CDR3 DNA reads as TGTGCCAGCAGTTTACGTACTAGCGGGAGGGGGGGAGGCTCCTACGAGCAGTACTTC. Translating gives CASSLRTSGRGGGSYEQYF.

The chain uses TRBV6-6 and TRBJ1-2; D is perhaps TRBD1 (5 bases). The CDR3 spans 16 residues. The V end lost 3 bases, the J end lost 1 base, and 15 bases lay between the germline ends. Germline V gene data show CDR1 as MNHNY and CDR2 as SVGAGI (reference sequence). This chain's CDR3 is CASSYSRLGDNYGYTF. CDR3 nucleotide sequence: TGTGCCAGCAGTTATAGCCGTTTGGGGGATAACTATGGCTACACCTTC.

The chain has TRBV2 and TRBJ1-2; no definite D call. CDR3 length: 10 amino acids. V was shortened by 4 bases and J by 12 bases, with 9 bases between the two germline ends. Germline V lookup: CDR1 SNHLY, CDR2 FYNNEI. CDR3 bases: TGTGCCAGCAGTGGAACTGCTCACACCTTC. It yields the protein CASSGTAHTF.

The rearrangement joins TRBV7-9 to TRBJ2-7; TRBD1 agrees at 8 bases. CDR3 length: 13 amino acids. The V gene end was trimmed by 8 bases and the J gene end by 6 bases; junction bases not matched to a gene: 9. Germline lookup yields CDR1 SEHNR and CDR2 FQNEAQ (reference sequence). CDR3: CASGAGGQGEQYF. CDR3 in DNA: TGTGCCAGCGGCGCAGGGGGCCAGGGCGAGCAGTACTTC.

J is TRBJ2-3 and V is TRBV28, with 10 bases that match TRBD2. Germline V gene data show CDR1 as MDHEN and CDR2 as SYDVKM. Trimming at V came to 5 bases and at J to 2 bases, leaving 7 bases not matched to a gene. The CDR3 totals 16 residues. The CDR3 nucleotides are TGTGCCAGCAGTACCAAACTAGCGGGACACACAGATACGCAGTATTTT. This encodes CASSTKLAGHTDTQYF. Combining the CDR3 with reference TRBV28 and TRBJ2-3 gives the whole variable domain DVKVTQSSRYLVKRTGEKVFLECVQDMDHENMFWYRQDPGLGLRLIYFSYDVKMKEKGDIPEGYSVSREKKERFSLILESASTNQTSMYLCASSTKLAGHTDTQYFGPGTRLTVL.

This chain links TRBV11-2 with TRBJ1-1; D not resolved. CDR3 length equals 15 residues. Deletions cut 0 bases from V and 7 bases from J, with 15 bases between. Looked up from germline, CDR1 is SGHAT and CDR2 is FQNNGV. The CDR3 region is CASSLDPGDYIEAFF. CDR3 nucleotides: TGTGCCAGCAGCTTAGATCCCGGGGATTACATTGAAGCTTTCTTT.